Detailed here is one T cell receptor beta chain. Its antigen is not known. CDR1 is SGHRS, CDR2 YFSETQ, per germline. J was trimmed by 4 bases and V by 7 bases; bases with no gene match: 14. The CDR3 runs to 16 residues. This sample was included in a study of T-cell reconstitution after alpha-beta-depleted transplantation in children. Study outcomes and limitations: Counts and diversity of T cells one year after transplant came mostly from newly produced T cells.

Researchers prepared the TCRbeta library using unique molecular identifiers, the study reports. TCRdb independently ran MiXCR on the PCR reads; one entry per CDR3 protein. The sample records some 350,000 distinct CDR3 sequences, about 16% being singletons. The receptor was isolated from a male patient between 2 and 9 years old who had a stem cell transplant for acute lymphoblastic leukemia, so the T cells may come from the graft donor. The rearrangement links TRBV5-1 to TRBJ2-7, with 10 bases aligning to TRBD2. The specimen comprised PBMCs, mostly from graft donor cells, sampled 360 days after TCRalphabeta/CD19-depleted stem cell transplant. CDR3 in DNA: TGCGCCAGCCGACGCAGGGATAATAGCGGGAGGTACGAGCAGTACTTC. Residues: CASRRRDNSGRYEQYF.